This TCR beta chain comes out of a study of blood T cell repertoires in COVID-19. For the study at large: Samples came from the United States, Italy and Spain, spanning acute and convalescent COVID-19. T cells, B-cell-depleted T cells, or PBMCs provided the cDNA or gDNA that served as material.

Trimming shortened V by 6 bases and J by 6 bases, and 21 bases separated the two germline ends. Per the germline V gene, CDR1 is MNHEY and CDR2 is SVGAGI. This CDR3 comprises 15 residues. This clone has only a few counts. As processed by the authors: It was from reference gene primer amplification that nucleated cell counts were estimated. Data came from immunoSEQ multiplex PCR; TCRdb stores just in-frame clones and leaves some out. V, J and clone size are those of that table, while D and trimming were read from the DNA. Of tens of thousands of clones in the sample, under 80% were seen once. The chain is built from TRBV6-5 and TRBJ2-7; tentative D call: TRBD2 (5 bases). This TCR was sampled from a human donor in a cohort sampled during active COVID-19. The sample consisted of peripheral blood. The CDR3 reads CASRDTRPPAGEQYF. CDR3 bases: TGTGCCAGCAGAGATACAAGGCCGCCCGCGGGCGAGCAGTACTTC.